This TCR beta chain was documented in a study of CD8+CD57+ T cells in acquired aplastic anemia. The TCR beta profiling, which covered VDJ combination and CDR3 sequence, was carried out using genomic DNA as the template. Each CDR3 protein is one row after TCRdb ran MiXCR on the reads. The table lists around 150,000 distinct CDR3 sequences, 70% to 80% of them singletons. After removal of 5 bases from V and 8 bases from J, the junction contained 7 bases not matched to a gene. Germline loops: CDR1 LNHDA, CDR2 SQIVND (reference sequence). The CDR3 consists of 14 residues. Regarding the study as a whole: Comparison of patients with controls identified 25 to 35 shared CD8+ CDR3 sequences. Significance was not reached for CD8+ Simpson's diversity between patients and controls.

Before being chosen for sequencing, patients had shown CD8+CD57+ cell expansion by flow cytometry. When blood sampling took place, the patients had received no therapy. Turning to this clonotype: Antigen specificity is unknown.

Sequencing input: sorted CD4+, CD8+, or CD8+CD57+ T cells (not recorded which) from PBMCs. The receptor was isolated from a human donor with aplastic anemia. This rearrangement joins TRBV19 to TRBJ1-3; 9 nucleotides align to TRBD1. CDR3 DNA: TGTGCCAGTAGTTCGGGACAGGGCAGCGACACCATATATTTT. Translating it yields CASSSGQGSDTIYF.